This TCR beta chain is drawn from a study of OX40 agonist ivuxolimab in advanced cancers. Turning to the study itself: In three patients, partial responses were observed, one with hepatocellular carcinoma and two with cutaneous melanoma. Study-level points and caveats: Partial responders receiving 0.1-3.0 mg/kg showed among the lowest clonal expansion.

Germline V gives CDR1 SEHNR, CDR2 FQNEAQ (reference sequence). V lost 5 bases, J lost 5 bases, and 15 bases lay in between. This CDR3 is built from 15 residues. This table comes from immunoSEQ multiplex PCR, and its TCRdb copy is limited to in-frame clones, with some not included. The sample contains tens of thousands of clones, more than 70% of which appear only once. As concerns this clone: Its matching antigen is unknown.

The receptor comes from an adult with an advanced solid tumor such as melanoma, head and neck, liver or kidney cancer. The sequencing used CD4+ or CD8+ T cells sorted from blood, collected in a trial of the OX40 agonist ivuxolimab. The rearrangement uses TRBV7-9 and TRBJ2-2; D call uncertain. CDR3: CASSPLASGTGELFF. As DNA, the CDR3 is TGTGCCAGCAGCCCCTTAGCCTCCGGGACCGGGGAGCTGTTTTTT.